Listed here are 25 T cell receptor beta chains from one sample, sequenced in a study of monozygotic twins with inflammatory bowel disease. TCRdb reprocessed the 5' RACE reads and reports one entry per CDR3 protein, with no DNA. The sample table includes 150,000 to 200,000 distinct CDR3 sequences. The specimen sequenced was blood. The receptors were gathered from a human donor with ulcerative colitis or Crohn's disease, or a healthy co-twin of an affected twin (not recorded which).

CDR3 protein: CASSLNSPLVSGNTIYF. This chain connects TRBV5-1 to TRBJ1-3; TCRdb calls TRBD1, which cannot be checked without DNA. Germline V gene data show CDR1 as SGHRS and CDR2 as YFSETQ. There are 17 residues in the CDR3.

V usage is TRBV7-8 and J usage is TRBJ2-3; TCRdb returns TRBD2, unconfirmable since there is no DNA. This CDR3 region has 13 residues. Germline CDR1 and CDR2: SGHVS and FQNEAQ. CDR3 loop: CASSFLAGGQQYF.

The chain recombines TRBV6-5 with TRBJ1-4; TCRdb designates TRBD1, a call that cannot be tested without DNA. In germline, CDR1 is MNHEY, CDR2 SVGAGI. This CDR3 is built from 15 residues. The CDR3 is CASSFGTGGTEKLFF.

This chain joins TRBV20-1 and TRBJ1-1. This CDR3 is 14 amino acids long. The germline V gene encodes CDR1 DFQATT and CDR2 SNEGSKA (reference sequence). CDR3 protein: CSAKSGSSPTEAFF.

The chain couples TRBV6-1 to TRBJ1-1; the D gene TCRdb calls, TRBD1, cannot be checked with no DNA. CDR3 length equals 14 residues. Germline CDR1 is MNHNS and CDR2 is SASEGT. CDR3 sequence: CASRRGQTYTEAFF.

The chain recombines TRBV7-2 with TRBJ2-7; TCRdb's D gene call, TRBD1, goes unchecked for lack of DNA. CDR3 length: 14 amino acids. CDR1 and CDR2 (germline): SGHTA, FQGNSA. This CDR3 is CASSLQADTYEQYF. The whole variable domain, filled in from reference TRBV7-2 and TRBJ2-7, reads GAGVSQSPSNKVTEKGKDVELRCDPISGHTALYWYRQSLGQGLEFLIYFQGNSAPDKSGLPSDRFSAERTGGSVSTLTIQRTQQEDSAVYLCASSLQADTYEQYFGPGTRLTVT.

The chain uses TRBV4-1 and TRBJ2-7; TCRdb designates TRBD2, a call that cannot be tested without DNA. The CDR3 length is 16 residues. In germline, CDR1 is MGHRA, CDR2 YSYEKL. The CDR3 here is CASSQGIRANTYEQYF.

This chain joins TRBV20-1 and TRBJ2-1; TCRdb designates TRBD2, a call that cannot be tested without DNA. The CDR3 is made up of 15 amino acids. The V gene's germline CDR1 is DFQATT and CDR2 SNEGSKA (reference sequence). This chain's CDR3 is CSASSVARLHDEQFF.

V gene TRBV24-1 combines with J gene TRBJ2-3; TCRdb outputs TRBD2, but without DNA this stays unchecked. The CDR3 has 18 residues. Germline V gene lookup returns CDR1 KGHDR and CDR2 SFDVKD. The CDR3 spells CATSLAGGTRASTDTQYF.

The genes are TRBV18 and TRBJ2-1; the TCRdb call, TRBD2, lacks DNA for checking. The CDR3 is 16 amino acids. Germline V gene sequence: CDR1 KGHSH, CDR2 LQKENI. The CDR3 region is CASSPPGSGRAGEQFF.

This chain links TRBV5-1 with TRBJ2-3; TCRdb's assignment of TRBD1 cannot be checked, as there is no DNA. The CDR3 has 16 residues. Per germline, CDR1 SGHRS and CDR2 YFSETQ. The CDR3 protein is CASSPTGFSSTDTQYF.

This chain joins TRBV7-2 and TRBJ1-1. Germline V CDR1 and CDR2: SGHTA, FQGNSA. This CDR3 contains 15 residues. The CDR3 is CASSLGWSGNTEAFF.

The chain carries TRBV7-6 and TRBJ1-5. This CDR3 is built from 13 residues. In germline, CDR1 is SGHVS, CDR2 FNYEAQ. The chain's CDR3 is CASSFAGNQPQHF.

The V call is TRBV5-1, the J call TRBJ2-7; no DNA is available, so the TRBD1 call from TCRdb remains unchecked. Germline CDR1 SGHRS, CDR2 YFSETQ. The CDR3 length is 14 residues. This chain's CDR3 is CASSFEGASYEQYF.

This sequence joins TRBV27 and TRBJ1-5. The germline CDR1 and CDR2 sequences are MNHEY and SMNVEV (reference sequence). The CDR3 has 13 amino acids. Here the CDR3 reads CASSLGRRQPQHF.

The chain combines TRBV5-5 with TRBJ2-6; TCRdb designates TRBD2, a call that cannot be tested without DNA. The CDR3 totals 15 residues. Germline CDR1 is SGHKS and CDR2 is YYEKEE (reference sequence). The CDR3 sequence is CASSLAGLGANVLTF.

The V call is TRBV20-1, the J call TRBJ2-1; TCRdb calls TRBD2, which cannot be checked without DNA. The CDR3 totals 16 residues. CDR1 DFQATT and CDR2 SNEGSKA come from the germline V gene (reference sequence). CDR3 in amino acids: CSASLAGGSSYNEQFF.

The chain links TRBV7-9 to TRBJ2-1; there is no DNA to check the TCRdb D call of TRBD1. CDR1 is SEHNR and CDR2 is FQNEAQ in the germline V gene (reference sequence). This CDR3 comprises 15 residues. CDR3 region: CASSSTEGHNGEQFF.

The V gene is TRBV5-6, the J gene TRBJ2-2; TCRdb indicates TRBD1, and absent DNA this call remains unverified. The germline V gene has CDR1 SGHDT and CDR2 YYEEEE. The CDR3 extends over 14 amino acids. CDR3 amino acids: CASSGTPNTGELFF. Based on the CDR3 plus reference TRBV5-6 and TRBJ2-2, the full variable domain is DAGVTQSPTHLIKTRGQQVTLRCSPKSGHDTVSWYQQALGQGPQFIFQYYEEEERQRGNFPDRFSGHQFPNYSSELNVNALLLGDSALYLCASSGTPNTGELFFGEGSRLTVL.

The chain is built from TRBV6-5 and TRBJ1-3; TCRdb's D call, TRBD1, is unchecked because there is no DNA. The CDR3 totals 13 residues. Germline CDR1 MNHEY, CDR2 SVGAGI. This CDR3 reads CASSRDSGNTIYF.

This chain connects TRBV5-1 to TRBJ2-3. The germline V gene has CDR1 SGHRS and CDR2 YFSETQ. This CDR3 is built from 15 residues. The CDR3 loop reads CASSPTVLGTDTQYF.

This sequence joins TRBV12-3 or TRBV12-4 and TRBJ1-5. The CDR3 runs 17 residues. The CDR3 here is CASSPDEERESNQPQHF.

The chain is built from TRBV6-2 or TRBV6-3 and TRBJ2-2; lacking DNA, the TRBD1 call made by TCRdb goes unchecked. Germline assignment: CDR1 MNHEY and CDR2 SVGEGT. The CDR3 has 17 residues. The CDR3 loop is CASSLPGGLEGTGELFF.

The rearrangement uses TRBV4-2 and TRBJ2-1; the D call from TCRdb, TRBD2, cannot be confirmed without DNA. CDR3 length equals 16 residues. The germline V gene has CDR1 LGHNA and CDR2 YNFKEQ. CDR3 residues: CASSQDPSGGGNEQFF.

The chain is built from TRBV7-2 and TRBJ2-1; TCRdb gives TRBD1 as the D gene, but with no DNA this cannot be confirmed. The germline V gene encodes CDR1 SGHTA and CDR2 FQGNSA. This CDR3 has 15 residues. CDR3 in amino acids: CASSLGFGGYNEQFF.